The source of this T cell receptor beta chain is a study of prognosis after radiotherapy for stage I lung cancer. Study overall: Enrolled patients comprised about 13 with newly diagnosed primary stage I lung tumors and about 5 with oligometastatic NSCLC after surgical resection of the primary tumor. The non-small cell lung cancer patients were all considered medically inoperable, with comorbidities accounting for this in about a dozen of them.

This clonotype showed up many times. Its antigen is not known. In germline, CDR1 is MDHEN, CDR2 SYDVKM. This CDR3 is 15 amino acids long. V was pared by 5 bases and J by 10 bases, with 13 bases of the junction left unmatched. Whole-study findings and limits: Gene usage, both TRBV and TRBJ, reportedly differed between patients with metastases and patients without them.

From genomic DNA, TCR beta CDR3 was amplified by two-round multiplex PCR. Specific primers for each TRBV and TRBJ gene were what first-round PCR used. A single record per CDR3 protein comes from TCRdb applying MiXCR to the multiplex PCR reads. The sample records 13,000 or so distinct CDR3 sequences, roughly 49% being singletons. V usage is TRBV28 and J usage is TRBJ2-4, with 8 bases fitting TRBD1. The source material was PBMCs, sampled before or after stereotactic body radiation therapy (not recorded which). This clonotype was sampled from a donor over 45 with non-small cell lung cancer. The CDR3 nucleotides are TGTGCCAGCAGTATCAACTTGGACAGGGATTATATTCAGTACTTC. Amino acid sequence: CASSINLDRDYIQYF. Drawing the rest from reference TRBV28 and TRBJ2-4, the complete variable domain is DVKVTQSSRYLVKRTGEKVFLECVQDMDHENMFWYRQDPGLGLRLIYFSYDVKMKEKGDIPEGYSVSREKKERFSLILESASTNQTSMYLCASSINLDRDYIQYFGAGTRLSVL.